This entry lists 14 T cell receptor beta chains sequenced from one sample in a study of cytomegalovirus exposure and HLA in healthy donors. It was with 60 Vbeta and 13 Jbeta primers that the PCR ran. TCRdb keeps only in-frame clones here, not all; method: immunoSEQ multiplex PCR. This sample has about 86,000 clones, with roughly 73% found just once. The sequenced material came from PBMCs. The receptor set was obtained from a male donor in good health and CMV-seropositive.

The CDR3 region is CAISEIGYYEQYF. The CDR3 DNA reads TGTGCCATCAGTGAAATCGGGTACTACGAGCAGTACTTC. The V gene is TRBV10-3, the J gene TRBJ2-7; D remains unclear. Between the trimmed V and J ends, which lost 3 bases and 3 bases, there was a span of 9 bases. The CDR3 has 13 residues. Germline V gene data show CDR1 as ENHRY and CDR2 as SYGVKD.

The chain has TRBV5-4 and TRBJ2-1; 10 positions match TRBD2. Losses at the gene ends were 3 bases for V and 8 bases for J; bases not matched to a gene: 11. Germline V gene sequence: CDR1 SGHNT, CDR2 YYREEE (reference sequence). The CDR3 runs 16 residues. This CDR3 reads CASSSPPASGSYEQFF. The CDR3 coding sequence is TGTGCCAGCAGCTCACCTCCGGCTAGCGGGAGTTATGAGCAGTTCTTC.

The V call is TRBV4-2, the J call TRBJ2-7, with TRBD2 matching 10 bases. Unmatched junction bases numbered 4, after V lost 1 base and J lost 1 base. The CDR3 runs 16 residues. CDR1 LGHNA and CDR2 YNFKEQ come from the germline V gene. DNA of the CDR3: TGTGCCAGCAGCCAAGGACTAGCGGGTGGTTCCTACGAGCAGTACTTC. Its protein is CASSQGLAGGSYEQYF.

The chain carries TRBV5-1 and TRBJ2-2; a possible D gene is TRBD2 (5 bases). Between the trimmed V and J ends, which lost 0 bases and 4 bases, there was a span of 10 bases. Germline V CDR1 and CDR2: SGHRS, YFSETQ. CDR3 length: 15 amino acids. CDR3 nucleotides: TGCGCCAGCAGCTTGGGAGGGTCGGGCACCGGGGAGCTGTTTTTT. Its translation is CASSLGGSGTGELFF.

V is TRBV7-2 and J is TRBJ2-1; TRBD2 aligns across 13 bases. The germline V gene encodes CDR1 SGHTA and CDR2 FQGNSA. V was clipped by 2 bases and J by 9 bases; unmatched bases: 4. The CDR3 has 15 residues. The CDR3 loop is CASSLSGLAGVEQFF. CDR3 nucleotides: TGTGCCAGCAGCTTATCCGGACTAGCGGGAGTTGAGCAGTTCTTC.

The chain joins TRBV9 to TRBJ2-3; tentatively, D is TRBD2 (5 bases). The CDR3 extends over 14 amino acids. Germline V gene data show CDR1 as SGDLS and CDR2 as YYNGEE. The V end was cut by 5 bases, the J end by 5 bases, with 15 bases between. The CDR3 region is CASSFNVGGDTQYF. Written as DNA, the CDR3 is TGTGCCAGCAGTTTCAACGTCGGAGGAGATACGCAGTATTTT. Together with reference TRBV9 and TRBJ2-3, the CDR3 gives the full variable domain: DSGVTQTPKHLITATGQRVTLRCSPRSGDLSVYWYQQSLDQGLQFLIQYYNGEERAKGNILERFSAQQFPDLHSELNLSSLELGDSALYFCASSFNVGGDTQYFGPGTRLTVL.

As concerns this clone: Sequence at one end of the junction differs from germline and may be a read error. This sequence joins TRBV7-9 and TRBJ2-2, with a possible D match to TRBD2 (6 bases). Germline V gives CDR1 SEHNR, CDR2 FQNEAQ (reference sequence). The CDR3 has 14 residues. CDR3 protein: CSSSSTRGAGELFF. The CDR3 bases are TGTTCCAGCAGCTCGACTAGAGGGGCCGGGGAGCTGTTTTTT.

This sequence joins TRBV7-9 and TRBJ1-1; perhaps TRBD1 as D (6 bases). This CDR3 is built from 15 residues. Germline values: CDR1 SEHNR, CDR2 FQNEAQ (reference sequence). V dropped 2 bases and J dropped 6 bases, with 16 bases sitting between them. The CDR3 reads CASSLNPGRGPEAFF. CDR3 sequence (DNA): TGTGCCAGCAGCTTAAATCCCGGCAGGGGCCCTGAAGCTTTCTTT.

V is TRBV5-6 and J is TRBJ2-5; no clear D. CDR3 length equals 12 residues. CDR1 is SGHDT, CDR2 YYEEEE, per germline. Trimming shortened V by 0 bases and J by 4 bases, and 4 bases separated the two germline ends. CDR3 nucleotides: TGTGCCAGCAGCTTGGTATCAGAGACCCAGTACTTC. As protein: CASSLVSETQYF. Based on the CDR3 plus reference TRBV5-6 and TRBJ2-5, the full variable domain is DAGVTQSPTHLIKTRGQQVTLRCSPKSGHDTVSWYQQALGQGPQFIFQYYEEEERQRGNFPDRFSGHQFPNYSSELNVNALLLGDSALYLCASSLVSETQYFGPGTRLLVL.

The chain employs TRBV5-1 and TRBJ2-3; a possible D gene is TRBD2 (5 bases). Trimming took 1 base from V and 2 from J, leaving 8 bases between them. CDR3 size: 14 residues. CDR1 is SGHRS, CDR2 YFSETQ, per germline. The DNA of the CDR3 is TGCGCCAGCAGCTTGCGGGGAAACACAGATACGCAGTATTTT. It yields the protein CASSLRGNTDTQYF.

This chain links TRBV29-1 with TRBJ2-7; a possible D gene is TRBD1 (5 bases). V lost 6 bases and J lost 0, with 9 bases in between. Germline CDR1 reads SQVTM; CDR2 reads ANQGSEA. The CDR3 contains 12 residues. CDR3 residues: CSVAGSSYEQYF. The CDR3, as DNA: TGCAGCGTCGCAGGGTCCTCCTACGAGCAGTACTTC.

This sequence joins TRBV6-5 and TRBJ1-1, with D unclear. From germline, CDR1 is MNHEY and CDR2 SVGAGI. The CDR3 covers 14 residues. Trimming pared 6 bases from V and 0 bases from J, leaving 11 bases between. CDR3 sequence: CASRLTHVNTEAFF. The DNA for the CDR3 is TGTGCCAGCAGACTAACTCACGTGAACACTGAAGCTTTCTTT.

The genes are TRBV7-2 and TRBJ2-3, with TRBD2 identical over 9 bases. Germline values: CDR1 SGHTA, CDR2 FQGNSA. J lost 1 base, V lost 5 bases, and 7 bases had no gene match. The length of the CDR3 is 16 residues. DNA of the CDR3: TGTGCCAGCAGCCTTACCGGGACTAGCCGCACAGATACGCAGTATTTT. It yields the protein CASSLTGTSRTDTQYF.

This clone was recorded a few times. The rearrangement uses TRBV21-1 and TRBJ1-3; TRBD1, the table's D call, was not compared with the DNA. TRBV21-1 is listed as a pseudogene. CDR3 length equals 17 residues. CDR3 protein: CASSIEGTGGFGNTIYF. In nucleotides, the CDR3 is TGTGCCAGCAGCATCGAGGGGACAGGGGGCTTCGGAAACACCATATATTTT.